This TCR beta chain was recovered during a study of PD-1 blockade in mismatch repair-deficient tumors (dated by TCRdb to about 2017). A note on the overall study: Between late 2013 and September 2016, the trial enrolled about 86 consecutive patients with 12 mismatch repair-deficient cancer types, every one of whom had been previously treated and was progressing. Tumor-associated T cell clones in the peripheral blood of patients responding to PD-1 blockade were tracked using deep sequencing of TCR CDR3 regions.

In the case of this clone: Its antigen has not been determined. There are no base qualities to consult, and no much larger clone falls within one base.

Library preparation was by the immunoSEQ multiplex PCR assay. In the paper's pipeline: A clone was classified as neoantigen-specific if the clone expanded significantly in response to the relevant peptide and did not expand significantly in response to any other peptide tested. TCRdb provides this immuneACCESS table in a form limited to in-frame rearrangements. Some clones are lacking; in checked studies, under half of them reflect an unresolved V gene, and why the rest are absent is not known. Clone size and V and J calls were adopted from that table, with D and trimming inferred from the DNA. This sample lists 10,000 or so clones; about 93% were detected once. About 8.8% of the sample belongs to the ten largest clones. Here is what the overall study found, with its caveats: Clonal expansion was elicited by three of the seven peptides, yielding over a hundred unique blood TCRs of which seven were also found in tumor, and every positive peptide was derived from frameshift mutations. After pembrolizumab, tumor-resident clones, which were often undetectable in blood before treatment, expanded rapidly and then contracted, generally ahead of radiologic responses.

The time point label here, explained by the study, means: approximately 10-day in vitro stimulation with candidate neoantigen peptide 3. For each enrolled patient, mismatch repair deficiency was established using either polymerase chain reaction or immunohistochemistry. A few patients who responded to pembrolizumab therapy underwent TCR sequencing. About 7 ELISpot-reactive candidate neoantigen peptides were each used in an approximately 11-day in vitro stimulation before TCR sequencing. A control culture with no peptide was handled in the same way and served as the baseline for calculating clone fold changes. The phase II trial prospectively tested pembrolizumab PD-1 blockade in advanced mismatch repair-deficient cancers regardless of tissue of origin. Sequencing was performed on cells cultured in vitro, taken from a patient treated with pembrolizumab. This clonotype originated in an adult with mismatch repair-deficient cancer.

The nucleotides read TGTGCCAGCAGTTTTGGACAGGGGAACTATGGCTACACCTTC. Translated, it gives CASSFGQGNYGYTF. This sequence uses TRBV27 and TRBJ1-2; 9 nucleotides in the junction match TRBD1. The CDR3 covers 14 residues, taking in both the cysteine and the phenylalanine. Only CDR3 DNA remains: 42 bases, in frame from the first base. The germline V gene (reference sequence) supplies CDR1 MNHEY and CDR2 SMNVEV. The junction shows trimming of 3 bases on V and 2 bases on J, and the gene matches do not reach 1 base of it.